This T cell receptor (beta chain) was documented in a study of cytomegalovirus exposure and HLA in healthy donors. Study results and limitations: Among TCR sequences, most were rare, though some public TCRs appeared in many donors.

Germline V CDR1 and CDR2: KGHSH, LQKENI. The CDR3 extends over 15 amino acids. Between the trimmed V and J ends, which lost 3 bases and 3 bases, there was a span of 12 bases. Turning to this clone: What it recognizes is unknown.

Sequencing used immunoSEQ multiplex PCR; TCRdb keeps in-frame clones, though not all of them. In the table there are approximately 110,000 clones, around 94% of which are singletons. The chain recombines TRBV18 with TRBJ2-1, with a weak D call TRBD2 (6 bases). The TCR originated in a woman between 18 and 30 years old in good health and CMV-seronegative. The sample consisted of PBMCs. The DNA of the CDR3 is TGTGCCAGCTCACCCCGGGACTTGGACTACAATGAGCAGTTCTTC. This gives the protein CASSPRDLDYNEQFF.